The entry below gives a single T cell receptor (beta chain) sequence along with its context. It has no known antigen specificity. It has no much larger one-base neighbor in the sample; base qualities were not kept. This sample is part of a study of shared clonotypes between healthy human individuals (TCRdb year 2020). About the study as a whole: The cohort comprised a couple of women and a few men aged 18 to 49 years. To increase sequencing depth and limit assay-specific biases, TCR repertoire library preparation and sequencing were carried out by different laboratories using diverse techniques. To estimate repertoire size and how much clonotype sharing occurs between individuals, the study deeply sequenced the blood TCR repertoires of about five healthy adults. Each donor's leukapheresis produced roughly between roughly 0.85 and 9.5 billion PBMCs. For each donor, CD4 naive and CD4 memory were each run on three plates, CD8 naive on two plates, and CD8 memory on one plate.

Points the paper makes about the study in general: The small number of donors limited the genetic and exposure-history diversity represented. Only blood was sampled, and tissue TCR repertoires likely differ from those in blood. Naive subsets generally had larger estimated clonotype richness than memory subsets. Sharing across several donors was observed for around 4.8% of naive CD4, around 3.5% of naive CD8, about 2.3% of memory CD4, and around 0.4% of memory CD8 clonotypes. Even with the large sequencing depth, rarefaction of the sorted-subset datasets indicated that sequencing was incomplete. Compared with non-shared clonotypes, the clonotypes found in all four sorted-subset donors had higher generation probabilities. Pairwise subsampling indicated that sequencing depth was expected to affect the degree of clonotype sharing among donors.

TCR CDR3 regions were amplified from genomic DNA by multiplex PCR using the deep immunoSEQ assay. For each cell subset, the extracted genomic DNA was distributed evenly across all wells of several immunoSEQ 96-well plates, and each plate served as one replicate. For sorted subsets, 200 to 250 ng of genomic DNA, equivalent to around 31,000 T cell genomes, went into each replicate PCR. The purified libraries were quantified using a Qubit 3.0 fluorometer, sized with a Bioanalyzer 2100, and then quantified again using the KAPA Library Quantification kit. Every immunoSEQ 96-well plate was sequenced on a separate single-read 150-cycle Illumina NextSeq 550 flow cell. The authors' analysis ran thus. The immunoSEQ output contained only junctional sequences without quality scores, so filtering could not match that applied to full-length reads. To assign V/J genes and CDR3, sequences were annotated against IMGT germline references using PyIR, a Python wrapper for IgBLAST v1.9. Reads were removed for weak V/J assignments (E-value above 1e-6), missing CDR3, stop codons, out-of-frame junctions, or ambiguous translated residues. V3J clonotypes were defined as sequences sharing an identical inferred V gene, J gene, and CDR3 amino acid sequence. To compute the percentage overlap between repertoires, the number of shared unique clonotypes was divided by the size of the smaller repertoire. Repertoire richness was assessed with RTK rarefaction, the Chao1 estimator, and Recon v2.1 estimates of unobserved clonotypes. Generation probabilities for all TCRbeta clonotypes obtained by the gDNA method from a handful of donors were computed using OLGA. In TCRdb, the immuneACCESS table is reduced to in-frame sequences with V and J assigned. These tables do not hold every clone; where another copy was compared, an unresolved V gene accounts for under half, and the others remain unexplained. Clone size and V and J calls were adopted from that table, with D and trimming inferred from the DNA. This sample gives about 2.1 million clones in total; around 95% of them show up just once. The ten largest make up around 1.8% of the sample.

CD8 naive samples were obtained by positive selection for CCR7 among CD45RO-negative cells, yielding a CD45RA+CCR7+ population from which TemRA cells were excluded. Donors were healthy HIV-negative adults with no recently reported acute infections or vaccinations. Every donor was a Caucasian adult living in Nashville, Tennessee, USA. Blood was collected by leukapheresis, and PBMCs were isolated by Ficoll-Histopaque density gradient centrifugation and then cryopreserved in liquid nitrogen vapor phase. Analytical flow cytometry was used to check the purity and quantity of each magnetically sorted T cell population. From each sorted fraction, genomic DNA was isolated and quantified by UV absorbance on a Nanodrop 2000c. From its cysteine to its phenylalanine, the CDR3 spans 17 amino acids. Only the CDR3 portion is preserved as DNA: 51 bases, with reading frame beginning at the first base. According to the germline V gene, CDR1 reads SGDLS and CDR2 reads YYNGEE. Trimming at the junction amounts to 0 bases on V and 4 bases on J, and the germline ends lie 16 bases apart.

The rearranged segments are TRBV9 and TRBJ2-2; too little of a D gene remains to name it. The source is a man aged 18 to 29 in good health. Some clones in this sample may be carry-over from other donors' samples. Sequenced: naive CD8+ T cells from PBMCs. The intended sense of this specimen's cell subset or site label: CD45RA+CCR7+. The nucleotide sequence is given as TGTGCCAGCAGCGTAGTAAGGTCAGAAGGTAGCACCGGGGAGCTGTTTTTT. Its protein product is CASSVVRSEGSTGELFF.